The T cell receptor beta chain described here comes from a study of Ad26.COV2.S vaccination and SARS-CoV-2 variants (TCRdb year 2021). Study-wide context: Donors in the vaccine arm were drawn from COV1001, a multicentre, randomized, double-blind, placebo-controlled phase I-IIa trial testing Ad26.COV2.S in healthy adults. Ad26.COV2.S was administered intramuscularly at a dose of 5x10^10 or 1x10^11 viral particles, either as one shot or as two shots given 56 days apart. The specificity and breadth of SARS-CoV-2-reactive T cell receptors after Ad26.COV2.S vaccination were assessed by TCRbeta repertoire sequencing. The TCR-sequenced set comprised around 30 samples: some 19 Ad26.COV2.S vaccine recipients, 5 placebo recipients and 8 SARS-CoV-2 convalescent individuals. Trial participants were randomized into five groups of five: low-dose or high-dose Ad26.COV2.S given once or twice, or placebo on both occasions. Throughout the experiments and outcome assessment, investigators stayed blinded to trial group allocation. General conclusions and limits of the study: The study was not powered for comparison of responses between vaccine doses or regimens. After vaccination, substantial breadth of spike-specific CD8+ and CD4+ T cell responses was reported. Ad26.COV2.S recipients had higher spike-specific TCR breadth than placebo recipients (P = 0.0014). Non-spike TCR breadth was comparable between vaccine and placebo recipients, consistent with the vaccine containing only spike. The authors noted that the TCR breadth and depth analyses may have underestimated total T cell responses.

This specimen's treatment or condition label, interpreted: about 20 received Ad26.COV2.S at low or high dose, single or two shots; 5 received placebo; per-sample allocation not given. Repertoires of vaccine and placebo recipients were sequenced from samples taken on day 63 after the first injection. In Cohort 1b, roughly 26 adults aged 18-55 years were enrolled at a single site in Boston, USA, between 29 July and 7 August 2020. As a vaccine, Ad26.COV2.S was a replication-incompetent adenovirus type 26 vector that expressed a prefusion-stabilized SARS-CoV-2 spike protein derived from the original Wuhan strain. V is cut by 10 bases and J by 8 bases, and the space between the germline ends is 5 bases. CDR1 and CDR2 (SNHLY, FYNNEI) derive from the germline V gene. The CDR3 covers 8 residues, taking in both the cysteine and the phenylalanine. Only the CDR3 part of the read is kept: 24 bases, read in frame from the first base.

The immunoSEQ Assay was used to sequence TCRbeta CDR3 regions. After extraction, genomic DNA underwent amplification by bias-controlled multiplex PCR, followed by high-throughput sequencing. The original methods were these. To quantify the absolute abundance of every unique TCRbeta CDR3 region, sequences were collapsed and filtered. T cell fraction was estimated by normalizing TCRbeta template counts to usable DNA, which was measured by amplifying reference genes present in all nucleated cells. Repertoire TCRs were annotated as SARS-CoV-2-specific by exact matching of V gene, CDR3 amino acid sequence and J gene to a known reactive TCR set. The reference SARS-CoV-2 TCR set came from MIRA and was filtered for enrichment in COVID-19-positive ImmuneCODE repertoires, removing public or cross-reactive TCRs. Based on the MIRA antigens, annotated TCRs were further analysed at the level of specific ORF or position within ORF. Depth was the summed frequency of annotated unique rearrangements, while breadth was defined as annotated unique rearrangements over total unique productive rearrangements. Group comparisons of TCR breadth used two-sided Wilcoxon rank-sum tests. As stored in TCRdb, this immuneACCESS dataset retains in-frame rearrangements with V and J assigned. A fraction of the clones does not appear; measured against another copy, unresolved V genes explain less than half of the discrepancy, and the remainder lacks a known reason. V and J calls and clone size are given by that table; D and trimming were obtained from the DNA. In all, the sample holds a few hundred thousand clones, and over 75% of those were seen once. The ten largest clones capture less than 4.5% of the sample.

This clone has only one observation. Its recognized antigen is unknown. Base qualities are not provided; no much larger clone lies one nucleotide away. This chain joins TRBV2 to TRBJ1-2, with the D gene too uncertain to name. The sample was peripheral blood, taken in a trial of Ad26.COV2.S vaccine versus placebo. This receptor was taken from a person aged 18 to 59 who received the Ad26.COV2.S COVID-19 vaccine or a placebo. The CDR3 loop reads CAIFGYTF. At the DNA level, the sequence is TGTGCCATATTCGGCTACACCTTC.